This TCR beta chain was obtained from a study of radiation and T cells in renal cell carcinoma. Background on the study: Nephrectomy followed 15 Gy stereotactic body radiation by 4 weeks.

The study, taken as a whole, reports: In blood, top tumor clones expanded by 2 weeks, shrinking by 4.

Clones were read by immunoSEQ multiplex PCR, and TCRdb kept only the in-frame ones, dropping some. Of 60,000 to 65,000 clones listed, around 78% are singletons. V lost 6 bases, J lost 5 bases, and 9 bases stayed unmatched. CDR3 length equals 14 residues. In germline, CDR1 is MNHNS, CDR2 SASEGT. Sample time point: blood 2 weeks post-SBRT. Treatment meaning: 15 Gy SBRT to primary tumor, nephrectomy 4 weeks later. Concerning this clone itself: What it recognizes is unknown.

The origin of this receptor is a man aged 60 to 75 with renal cell carcinoma. The rearrangement links TRBV6-1 to TRBJ1-2; 7 positions match TRBD1. The input for sequencing was blood, taken from a patient whose treatment included radiotherapy and nephrectomy. For the CDR3, the DNA is TGTGCCAGCAGGGATTCCGGGACAGCTTATGGCTACACCTTC. Translating gives CASRDSGTAYGYTF.